This T cell receptor beta chain is drawn from a study of blood T cells in healthy people across ages. About the research overall: About one barcoded beta molecule per two T cells was captured by template switching.

This clonotype was seen a few times. It was with a sample-barcoded 5' primer and a J-beta primer mix that a second PCR of roughly 7 to 12 cycles was run. TCRdb processed the 5' RACE reads anew with MiXCR; each CDR3 protein has one entry. The sample yields about a million distinct CDR3 sequences, more than 30% seen once. The sequence derives from a man aged 18 to 35 in good health. Material: blood.

The CDR3 nucleotides read TGTGCCAGCAGCCAATTGTCCGGGGGGCGGGCCAATGAGCAGTTCTTC. Translating gives CASSQLSGGRANEQFF. The chain combines TRBV3-1 with TRBJ2-1; possible D gene TRBD2, 7 bases. Germline V gene lookup returns CDR1 LGHDT and CDR2 YNNKEL (reference sequence). This CDR3 has 16 amino acids. V was pared by 2 bases and J by 6 bases, with 17 bases between.